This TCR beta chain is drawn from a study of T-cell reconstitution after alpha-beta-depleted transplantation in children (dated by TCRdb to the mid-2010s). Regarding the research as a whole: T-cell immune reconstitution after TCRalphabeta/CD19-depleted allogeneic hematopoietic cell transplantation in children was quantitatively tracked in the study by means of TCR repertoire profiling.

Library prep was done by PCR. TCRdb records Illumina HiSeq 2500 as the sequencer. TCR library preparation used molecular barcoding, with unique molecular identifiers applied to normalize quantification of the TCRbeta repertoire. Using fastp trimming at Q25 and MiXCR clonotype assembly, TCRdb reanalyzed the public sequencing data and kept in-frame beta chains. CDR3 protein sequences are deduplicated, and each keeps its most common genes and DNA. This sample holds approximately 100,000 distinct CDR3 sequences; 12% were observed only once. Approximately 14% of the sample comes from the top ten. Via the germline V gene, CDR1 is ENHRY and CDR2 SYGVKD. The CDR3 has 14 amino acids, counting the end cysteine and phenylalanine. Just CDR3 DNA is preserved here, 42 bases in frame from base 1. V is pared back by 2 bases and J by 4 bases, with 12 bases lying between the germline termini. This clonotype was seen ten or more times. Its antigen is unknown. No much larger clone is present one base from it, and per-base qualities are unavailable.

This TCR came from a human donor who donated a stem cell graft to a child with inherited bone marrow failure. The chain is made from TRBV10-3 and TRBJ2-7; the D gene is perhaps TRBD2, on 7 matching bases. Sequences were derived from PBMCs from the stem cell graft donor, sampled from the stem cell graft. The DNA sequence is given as TGTGCCATCAGTGAGGGGGGGGGCGAATACGAGCAGTACTTC. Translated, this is CAISEGGGEYEQYF.